This TCR beta chain was recovered during a study of T cells in Graves' hyperthyroidism and ophthalmopathy. In its sample, this clonotype was seen many times. The CDR3 runs to 13 residues. V lost 7 bases and J 1 base, leaving 10 bases between the germline ends. CDR1 and CDR2 from the germline V gene are MNHNS and SASEGT. Amplification of TCR beta CDR3 regions used RNA as the template. First-round RT-PCR of the TCR CDR3 relied on the HTBI primer set. One entry per CDR3 protein, called by TCRdb with MiXCR from the multiplex PCR reads. The sample lists about 770,000 distinct CDR3 sequences; over 15% were seen once.

This chain uses TRBV6-1 with TRBJ1-1; D is undetermined. The sequencing input was blood. This clonotype was sampled from a woman aged 45-65 years with Graves' hyperthyroidism that later progressed to Graves' ophthalmopathy. As DNA, the CDR3 is TGTGCCAGCACCAAACCAGGGAACACTGAAGCTTTCTTT. Protein sequence: CASTKPGNTEAFF.